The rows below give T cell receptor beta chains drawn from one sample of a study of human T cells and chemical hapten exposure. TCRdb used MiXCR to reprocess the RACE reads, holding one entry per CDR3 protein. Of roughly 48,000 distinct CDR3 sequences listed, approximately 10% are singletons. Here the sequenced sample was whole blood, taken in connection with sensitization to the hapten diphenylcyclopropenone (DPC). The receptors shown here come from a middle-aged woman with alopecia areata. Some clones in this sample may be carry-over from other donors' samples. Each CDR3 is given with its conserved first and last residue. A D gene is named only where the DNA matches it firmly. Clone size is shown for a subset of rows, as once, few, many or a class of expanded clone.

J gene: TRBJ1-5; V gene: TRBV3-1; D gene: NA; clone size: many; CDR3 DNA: TGTGCCAGCAGCCAAGTCCCGCAGCAGGGGAGCAATCAGCCCCAGCATTTT; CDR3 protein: CASSQVPQQGSNQPQHF
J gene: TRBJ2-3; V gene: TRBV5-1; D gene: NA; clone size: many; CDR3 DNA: TGCGCCAGCAGCTTGGGTGCGGGAAGCGTGACAGATACGCAGTATTTT; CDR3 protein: CASSLGAGSVTDTQYF
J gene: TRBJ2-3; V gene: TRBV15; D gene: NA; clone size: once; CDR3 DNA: TGTGCCACCAGCAGAGAAGGGGACATAGATACGCAGTATTTT; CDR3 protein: CATSREGDIDTQYF
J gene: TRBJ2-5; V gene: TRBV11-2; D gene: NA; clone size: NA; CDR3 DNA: TGTGCCAGCAGCCGGGACCTCCTTGGTCCAGAGACCCAGTACTTC; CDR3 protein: CASSRDLLGPETQYF
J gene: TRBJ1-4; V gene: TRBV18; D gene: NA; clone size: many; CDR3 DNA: NA; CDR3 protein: CASSTGSLKNCFF
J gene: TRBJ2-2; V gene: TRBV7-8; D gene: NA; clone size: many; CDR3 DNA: TGTGCCAGCAGCTCCCCGAGCACCGGGGAGCTGTTTTTT; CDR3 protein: CASSSPSTGELFF
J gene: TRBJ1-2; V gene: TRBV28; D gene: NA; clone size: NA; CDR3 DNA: TGTGCCAGCAGTTTATCGGCCGCCTATGGCTACACCTTC; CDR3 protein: CASSLSAAYGYTF
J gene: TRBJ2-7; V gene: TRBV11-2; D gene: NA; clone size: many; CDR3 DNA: TGTGCCAGCAGCTTAGGGCCGCGGGGTTACGAGCAGTACTTC; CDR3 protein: CASSLGPRGYEQYF
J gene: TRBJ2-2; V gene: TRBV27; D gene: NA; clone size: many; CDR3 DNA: TGTGCCAGCAGTTTAATACCCCTCGGCAGGTCGAACACCGGGGAGCTGTTTTTT; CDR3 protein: CASSLIPLGRSNTGELFF
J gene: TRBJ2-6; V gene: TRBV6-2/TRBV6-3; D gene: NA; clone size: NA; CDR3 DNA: TGTGCCAGCAGTTACGCAGCCTCTGGGGCCAACGTCCTGACTTTC; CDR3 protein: CASSYAASGANVLTF
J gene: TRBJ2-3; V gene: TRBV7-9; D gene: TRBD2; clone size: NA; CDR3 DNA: TGTGCCAGCAGCCTGTCGGGGCGGGGGGCCCGCACAGATACGCAGTATTTT; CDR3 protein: CASSLSGRGARTDTQYF
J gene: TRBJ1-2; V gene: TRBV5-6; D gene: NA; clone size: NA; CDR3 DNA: TGTGCCAGCACCCGGCAGGGGCCTGGCTACACCTTC; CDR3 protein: CASTRQGPGYTF
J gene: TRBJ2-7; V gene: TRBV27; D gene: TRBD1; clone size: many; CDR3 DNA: TGTGCCAGCAGTCCTAACTCCGGGACAGGGAAATGGTACGAGCAGTACTTC; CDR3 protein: CASSPNSGTGKWYEQYF
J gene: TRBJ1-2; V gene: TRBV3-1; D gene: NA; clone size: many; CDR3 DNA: TGTGCCAGCAGCCAAGATCAGGGCAGGGGCTACACCTTC; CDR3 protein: CASSQDQGRGYTF
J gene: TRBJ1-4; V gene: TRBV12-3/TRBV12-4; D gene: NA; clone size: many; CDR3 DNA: TGTGCCAGCAGTTCCCGATGGACTAATGAAAAACTGTTTTTT; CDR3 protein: CASSSRWTNEKLFF
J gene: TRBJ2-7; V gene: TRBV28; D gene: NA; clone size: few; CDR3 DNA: TGTGCCAGCAGTTACCCGACACCGCCTGGCGAGCAGTACTTC; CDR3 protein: CASSYPTPPGEQYF
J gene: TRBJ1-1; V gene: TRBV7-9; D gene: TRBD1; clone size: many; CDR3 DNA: TGTGCCAGCAGCAGAGAGGACAGGCCTAGGGACACTGAAGCTTTCTTT; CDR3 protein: CASSREDRPRDTEAFF
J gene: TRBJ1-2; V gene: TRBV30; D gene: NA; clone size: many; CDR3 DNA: TGTGCCGGGACCACCTGGGGTGGCTACACCTTC; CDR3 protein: CAGTTWGGYTF
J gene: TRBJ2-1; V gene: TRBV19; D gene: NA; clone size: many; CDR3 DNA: TGTGCCAGTAGTATAGATATTCCGGGGGGCGCCTACAATGAGCAGTTCTTC; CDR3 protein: CASSIDIPGGAYNEQFF
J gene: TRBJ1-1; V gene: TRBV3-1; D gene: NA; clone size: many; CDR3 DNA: TGTGCCAGCAGCACGTCCGGGAAGAACACTGAAGCTTTCTTT; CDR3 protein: CASSTSGKNTEAFF
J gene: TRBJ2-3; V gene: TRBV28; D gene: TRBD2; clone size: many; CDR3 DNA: TGTGCCACCCAGCGGGGGAATTCAGATACGCAGTATTTT; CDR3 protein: CATQRGNSDTQYF
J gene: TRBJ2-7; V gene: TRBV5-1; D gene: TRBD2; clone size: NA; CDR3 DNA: TGCGCCAGCAGCTTGACTAGCGGGAGCTCCTACGAGCAGTACTTC; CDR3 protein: CASSLTSGSSYEQYF
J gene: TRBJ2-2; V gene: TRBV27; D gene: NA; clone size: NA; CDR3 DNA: TGTGCCAGCAGTATATGGGGCAGGGTGAACACCGGGGAGCTGTTTTTT; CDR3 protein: CASSIWGRVNTGELFF
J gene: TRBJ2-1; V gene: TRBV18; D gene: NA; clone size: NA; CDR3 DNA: TGTGCCAGCTCACCACTAGCGGACAATGAGCAGTTCTTC; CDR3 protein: CASSPLADNEQFF
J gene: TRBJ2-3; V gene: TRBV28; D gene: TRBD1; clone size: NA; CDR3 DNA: TGTGCCAGCAGTTGGGAAGGGGGCAGAGATACGCAGTATTTT; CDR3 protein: CASSWEGGRDTQYF
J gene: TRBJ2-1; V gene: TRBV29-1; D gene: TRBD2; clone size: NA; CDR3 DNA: TGCAGCGTCCTGAAAAGTGGGACTAGCGCCGGCAATGAGCAGTTCTTC; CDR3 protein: CSVLKSGTSAGNEQFF
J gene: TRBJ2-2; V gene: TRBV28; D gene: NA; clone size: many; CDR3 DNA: TGTGCCAGCAGTTTGGTCAGGACCACCGGGGAGCTGTTTTTT; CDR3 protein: CASSLVRTTGELFF
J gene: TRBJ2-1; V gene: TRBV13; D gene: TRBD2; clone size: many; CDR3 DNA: TGTGCCAGCAGCACACGCCGACTAGCGCCCTACAATGAGCAGTTCTTC; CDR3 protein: CASSTRRLAPYNEQFF
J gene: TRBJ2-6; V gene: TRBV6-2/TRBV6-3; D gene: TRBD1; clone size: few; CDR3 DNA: TGTGCCAGCAGTTCGGACAGGAAGCTCGGGAGGGCCAACGTCCTGACTTTC; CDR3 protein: CASSSDRKLGRANVLTF